These 7 T cell receptor beta chains share one sample of origin, sequenced in a study of CD8+CD57+ T cells in acquired aplastic anemia. Genomic DNA, serving as template, underwent TCR beta VDJ and CDR3 profiling. TCRdb redid the calling of the reads with MiXCR, one entry per CDR3 protein. Of 300,000 or so distinct CDR3 sequences in the sample, around three fifths are singletons; the top ten hold roughly 1.3%. CD8+CD57+ cell expansion, shown by flow cytometry, had occurred in the patients selected for sequencing. Source material: sorted CD4+, CD8+, or CD8+CD57+ T cells (not recorded which) from PBMCs. These receptor sequences come from a human donor with aplastic anemia.

The chain joins TRBV20-1 to TRBJ2-7; tentatively, D is TRBD2 (6 bases). The ends were cut back, 0 bases at V and 6 bases at J, with 21 bases in the middle. The germline gives CDR1 DFQATT, CDR2 SNEGSKA (reference sequence). The CDR3 is 16 residues long. This chain's CDR3 is CSARDPTGTPSGEQYF. In DNA, the CDR3 is TGCAGTGCTAGAGACCCAACCGGGACTCCCTCTGGCGAGCAGTACTTC.

This clonotype was observed a few times. The chain recombines TRBV14 with TRBJ1-6; the D gene is possibly TRBD1 (6 bases). The CDR3 totals 17 residues. Germline-derived CDR1 and CDR2 are SGHDN and FVKESK. V was cut by 1 base and J by 4 bases, with 14 bases left in between. CDR3 bases: TGTGCCAGCAGCCAAGTCGCAGGAGGGGGATATAATTCACCCCTCCACTTT. Encoded protein: CASSQVAGGGYNSPLHF.

This clonotype has ten or more counts. The chain recombines TRBV5-1 with TRBJ1-2, with D possibly matching TRBD1 (6 bases). The V and J ends lost 1 base and 2 bases respectively, with 15 bases between them. The CDR3 extends over 16 amino acids. CDR1 SGHRS and CDR2 YFSETQ come from the germline V gene. The CDR3 coding sequence is TGCGCCAGCAGCTTGTCGTCGACAGGATACAACTATGGCTACACCTTC. Translation: CASSLSSTGYNYGYTF.

This chain connects TRBV5-5 to TRBJ1-1; D is unresolved. The CDR3 has 12 residues. Germline values: CDR1 SGHKS, CDR2 YYEKEE (reference sequence). V lost 2 bases, J lost 10 bases, and 12 bases lay in between. The CDR3 sequence: CASSFERAGAFF. CDR3 DNA: TGTGCCAGCAGCTTTGAAAGGGCTGGAGCTTTCTTT.

The chain is built from TRBV19 and TRBJ1-6; possible D gene TRBD1, 6 bases. V lost 0 bases to trimming and J lost 4 bases, with 19 bases between them. The germline gives CDR1 LNHDA, CDR2 SQIVND (reference sequence). This CDR3 is 19 amino acids long. The CDR3: CASSIEHPRNRDYNSPLHF. CDR3 nucleotides: TGTGCCAGTAGTATAGAACACCCGCGAAACAGGGATTATAATTCACCCCTCCACTTT. The whole variable domain, filled in from reference TRBV19 and TRBJ1-6, reads DGGITQSPKYLFRKEGQNVTLSCEQNLNHDAMYWYRQDPGQGLRLIYYSQIVNDFQKGDIAEGYSVSREKKESFPLTVTSAQKNPTAFYLCASSIEHPRNRDYNSPLHFGNGTRLTVT.

This sequence joins TRBV21-1 and TRBJ2-7; the table's D call, TRBD2, was not checked against the DNA. TRBV21-1 is deemed a pseudogene. CDR3 length: 16 amino acids. The CDR3 nucleotides are TGTGCCAGCAGCAGGGGGACTAGCGGGGGGGCCTACGAGCAGTACTTC. Its protein product is CASSRGTSGGAYEQYF.

This clonotype was recorded many times. This sequence joins TRBV12-3 or TRBV12-4 and TRBJ1-4, with D perhaps TRBD1 (6 bases). This CDR3 contains 18 residues. Trimming removed 2 bases from V and 6 bases from J, with 22 bases in between. CDR3 sequence reads: CASSLTQPGLGGDEKLFF. As DNA, the CDR3 is TGTGCCAGCAGTTTAACCCAGCCGGGGCTCGGGGGCGATGAAAAACTGTTTTTT.